This TCR beta chain was identified in a study of T-cell reconstitution after alpha-beta-depleted transplantation in children. The authors prepared the TCRbeta library with unique molecular identifiers. From the PCR reads, TCRdb called clonotypes with MiXCR, one entry per CDR3 protein. The data contain a few hundred thousand distinct CDR3 sequences, about 9.4% of them singletons. This clonotype occurred a few times. CDR3 length equals 12 residues. The germline V gene has CDR1 SGHNT and CDR2 YENEEA. The V end lost 5 bases, the J end lost 8 bases, and 10 bases lay between the germline ends. The TCR originated in a human donor who donated a stem cell graft to a child with acute lymphoblastic leukemia. The rearrangement uses TRBV11-3 and TRBJ2-1; D remains unclear. The sample in question was PBMCs from the stem cell graft donor, obtained from the stem cell graft. CDR3 region: CASSHGRDEQFF. The CDR3 DNA reads TGTGCCAGCAGCCACGGTAGAGATGAGCAGTTCTTC.